This TCR beta chain was recorded in a study of control samples from healthy donors and cancer patients (dated by TCRdb to the early 2020s). The library was generated by the immunoSEQ multiplex PCR assay. What TCRdb holds here is the immuneACCESS table cut down to in-frame rearrangements. Part of the clones is not present; checked against another copy, under half of the missing clones reflect an unresolved V gene, and the others are unexplained. Recorded for this sample are more than 110,000 clones; around 85% of them occurred a single time. Jointly, the top ten make up 8.5% to 9.5% of the sample. Concerning this clone itself: What antigen it recognizes has not been identified. No base qualities exist here, and no much larger clone lies one base off it.

The CDR3 goes from the cysteine to the phenylalanine over 13 residues. Left in the record is the CDR3 DNA by itself, 39 bases read in frame from the first base. V and J lose 4 bases and 7 bases, and a span of 11 bases separates them. Per the germline V gene, SNHLY is the CDR1 and FYNNEI is the CDR2. The chain links TRBV2 with TRBJ2-1; tentative D gene TRBD2, with 6 bases matching. The sequenced sample consisted of blood. The TCR comes from a young woman in good health. The bases read TGTGCCAGCAGTGGGGGGAGCGGGAATGAGCAGTTCTTC. Its translation is CASSGGSGNEQFF.